This T cell receptor beta chain was profiled in a study of T cell repertoires in cytomegalovirus infection. As for the study in general: Public TCR beta signatures provided an indication of both CMV infection and a matching HLA type. Study-level points and caveats: In two of eight donors, the top clonotype was HLA-C-restricted CMV-specific.

TCRdb passed the reads through MiXCR, listing each CDR3 protein once. This sample yields around 450,000 distinct CDR3 sequences, of which 31% are seen a single time; roughly 13% belongs to the top ten. V lost 6 bases, J lost 7 bases, and 13 bases lay in between. The CDR3 is 14 residues long. Comment on this clonotype: Its antigen is unknown.

Sequenced material: PBMCs. The clonotype comes from a human donor in good health (CMV status not recorded). Some clones in this sample may be carry-over from other donors' samples. J is TRBJ1-6 and V is TRBV12-3 or TRBV12-4; D is perhaps TRBD1 (6 bases). CDR3 region: CASSTGQMNSPLHF. The CDR3 DNA follows: TGTGCCAGCAGCACCGGACAGATGAATTCACCCCTCCACTTT.